Below, 19 T cell receptor beta chains from the same sample are listed, as sequenced in a study of Graves' ophthalmopathy and Graves' hyperthyroidism. RNA transcripts provided the template for amplifying TCR beta CDR3 regions. An opening RT-PCR round employed HTBI primers and preceded a second-round multiplex PCR. TCRdb independently ran MiXCR on the multiplex PCR reads; one entry per CDR3 protein. Among 350,000 to 450,000 distinct CDR3 sequences listed, roughly 21% were seen once. Sequenced sample: peripheral blood. All receptors come from a woman under 30 with stable Graves' hyperthyroidism.

A few counts support this clonotype. This chain links TRBV18 with TRBJ2-7, with 8 bases identical to TRBD1. V was clipped by 4 bases and J by 5 bases; unmatched bases: 7. The CDR3 is made up of 14 amino acids. Germline lookup yields CDR1 KGHSH and CDR2 LQKENI. CDR3 loop: CASSLPGQGHEQYF. In DNA form, the CDR3 reads TGTGCCAGCTCACTCCCCGGACAGGGCCACGAGCAGTACTTC.

This clonotype was found many times. The chain has TRBV3-1 and TRBJ2-7; D is perhaps TRBD2 (6 bases). With 0 bases removed from V and 2 bases from J, the gap between germline ends came to 8 bases. The germline gives CDR1 LGHDT, CDR2 YNNKEL (reference sequence). This CDR3 has 14 residues. The CDR3 is CASSQERGAYEQYF. CDR3 in DNA: TGTGCCAGCAGCCAAGAGCGGGGAGCCTACGAGCAGTACTTC.

This clonotype has at least ten counts. J is TRBJ1-3 and V is TRBV6-5; D unresolved. This CDR3 has 13 residues. CDR1 and CDR2 (germline): MNHEY, SVGAGI. Trimming took off 4 bases at V and 3 bases at J, with 7 bases between the two ends. This chain's CDR3 is CASSFSDGNTIYF. CDR3 coding DNA: TGTGCCAGCAGTTTCTCAGATGGAAACACCATATATTTT.

This clonotype was seen only a few times. The chain couples TRBV11-2 to TRBJ2-2; D might be TRBD1 or TRBD2, each matching 5 bases. The CDR3 loop spans 16 amino acids. Per the germline V gene, CDR1 is SGHAT and CDR2 is FQNNGV. The ends were cut back, 7 bases at V and 0 bases at J, with 15 bases in the middle. CDR3: CASTWVGTANTGELFF. CDR3 sequence (DNA): TGTGCCAGCACTTGGGTGGGGACCGCGAACACCGGGGAGCTGTTTTTT.

This clonotype has a count of ten or more. The gene calls are TRBV28 and TRBJ2-5; 10 nucleotides agree with TRBD1. After removal of 6 bases from V and 0 bases from J, the junction contained 10 bases not matched to a gene. From germline, CDR1 is MDHEN and CDR2 SYDVKM. This CDR3 has 17 amino acids. The CDR3 here is CASRTLGQGVYQETQYF. The CDR3 DNA follows: TGTGCCAGCAGGACCCTTGGACAGGGGGTGTACCAAGAGACCCAGTACTTC. The variable domain in full, with the rest retrieved from reference TRBV28 and TRBJ2-5, is DVKVTQSSRYLVKRTGEKVFLECVQDMDHENMFWYRQDPGLGLRLIYFSYDVKMKEKGDIPEGYSVSREKKERFSLILESASTNQTSMYLCASRTLGQGVYQETQYFGPGTRLLVL.

In its sample, this clonotype was seen many times. This chain joins TRBV6-2 or TRBV6-3 and TRBJ2-4, with D tentatively TRBD2 (5 bases). The CDR3 contains 15 residues. The germline V and J ends were trimmed by 7 bases and 0 bases, with 13 bases remaining between them. The germline gives CDR1 MNHEY, CDR2 SVGEGT. The CDR3, as DNA: TGTGCCAGCACCGACGGGATACTAGCCAAAAACATTCAGTACTTC. This encodes CASTDGILAKNIQYF.

This rearrangement joins TRBV28 to TRBJ2-7; D is possibly TRBD1 (6 bases). From germline, CDR1 is MDHEN and CDR2 SYDVKM. The CDR3 consists of 15 residues. The germline V and J ends were trimmed by 6 bases and 3 bases, with 18 bases remaining between them. Here the CDR3 DNA reads TGTGCCAGCAGCGACCGAGTCGGACAGCGCTACGAGCAGTACTTC. Translating it yields CASSDRVGQRYEQYF.

This clonotype was detected many times. The V call is TRBV7-2, the J call TRBJ1-6; TRBD1 agrees at 9 bases. Trimming at V came to 5 bases and at J to 8 bases, leaving 7 bases not matched to a gene. The CDR3 contains 15 residues. The germline V gene encodes CDR1 SGHTA and CDR2 FQGNSA. The CDR3 sequence: CASSPGTGWHSPLHF. In DNA form, the CDR3 reads TGTGCCAGCAGCCCCGGGACAGGGTGGCATTCACCCCTCCACTTT. Complete variable domain (other parts from reference TRBV7-2 and TRBJ1-6): GAGVSQSPSNKVTEKGKDVELRCDPISGHTALYWYRQSLGQGLEFLIYFQGNSAPDKSGLPSDRFSAERTGGSVSTLTIQRTQQEDSAVYLCASSPGTGWHSPLHFGNGTRLTVT.

The genes are TRBV3-1 and TRBJ1-2; D remains unclear. The CDR3 totals 13 residues. CDR1 LGHDT and CDR2 YNNKEL come from the germline V gene (reference sequence). The V end lost 4 bases, the J end lost 3 bases, and 9 bases lay between the germline ends. The CDR3, as DNA: TGTGCCAGCAGCCCTCCTTCGCACTATGGCTACACCTTC. It translates to CASSPPSHYGYTF.

The rearrangement joins TRBV18 to TRBJ1-1; the match to TRBD1 covers 12 bases. Looked up from germline, CDR1 is KGHSH and CDR2 is LQKENI. With V trimmed by 1 base and J by 0 bases, 6 bases remained unmatched. This CDR3 contains 18 residues. CDR3 nucleotide sequence: TGTGCCAGCTCACCACGGACGGGACAGGGGGCCATGAACACTGAAGCTTTCTTT. Translated: CASSPRTGQGAMNTEAFF.

The sample holds many counts of this clonotype. This chain connects TRBV12-3 or TRBV12-4 to TRBJ2-7; D is ambiguous. This CDR3 region has 14 residues. V was shortened by 7 bases and J by 0 bases, with 13 bases between the two germline ends. The CDR3 nucleotides read TGTGCCAGCACCTTCGGCGGAAGCTCCTACGAGCAGTACTTC. It translates to CASTFGGSSYEQYF.

A remark on this clonotype: A much more abundant neighbour one base away suggests this may be a read error. CDR3 DNA: TGCGCCAGCAGCCAAACCCCGGTTGGTGGGGTGAGCTCCTACGAGCAGTACTTC. Amino acid sequence: CASSQTPVGGVSSYEQYF. The rearrangement joins TRBV4-1 to TRBJ2-7; unclear D gene. The CDR3 contains 18 residues. Germline lookup yields CDR1 MGHRA and CDR2 YSYEKL. The germline V and J ends were trimmed by 2 bases and 0 bases, with 20 bases remaining between them.

This clonotype was seen many times. The chain carries TRBV12-3 or TRBV12-4 and TRBJ2-5; 7 bases match TRBD1. The J segment lost 0 bases and the V segment lost 6 bases, leaving 10 bases of the junction unmatched. The CDR3 sequence is 16 residues long. The CDR3 sequence: CASSLGDDRDQETQYF. The CDR3 DNA sequence: TGTGCCAGCAGCCTAGGAGACGACAGGGACCAAGAGACCCAGTACTTC.

This clonotype was seen only a few times. This rearrangement joins TRBV20-1 to TRBJ2-2; a possible D gene is TRBD2 (5 bases). Germline loops: CDR1 DFQATT, CDR2 SNEGSKA (reference sequence). Trimming shortened V by 8 bases and J by 1 base, and 17 bases separated the two germline ends. The CDR3 has 15 residues. In DNA form, the CDR3 reads TGCAGTCTCCTTCCCCTCCGGGGGAACACCGGGGAGCTGTTTTTT. Its protein product is CSLLPLRGNTGELFF.

This clonotype occurred many times. This chain connects TRBV11-2 to TRBJ1-5; D uncertain. The CDR3 sequence is 15 residues long. The germline CDR1 and CDR2 sequences are SGHAT and FQNNGV. Trimming took 0 bases from V and 4 from J, leaving 10 bases between them. This CDR3 reads CASSLEAADNQPQHF. The DNA for the CDR3 is TGTGCCAGCAGCTTAGAGGCGGCGGATAATCAGCCCCAGCATTTT.

This clonotype showed up many times. The CDR3 DNA follows: TGTGCCAGCAGCACGGTAGCGGGAATCTCCTACGAGCAGTACTTC. This gives the protein CASSTVAGISYEQYF. The J gene is TRBJ2-7, the V gene TRBV7-9, with 8 bases fitting TRBD2. V lost 5 bases and J lost 0; bases outside the gene matches: 6. The germline gives CDR1 SEHNR, CDR2 FQNEAQ (reference sequence). This CDR3 is built from 15 residues.

This clonotype has ten or more counts. In DNA form, the CDR3 reads TGTGCCAGCAGTCTAGTTAAAGCGCCGAATTCACCCCTCCACTTT. Translating gives CASSLVKAPNSPLHF. The rearrangement uses TRBV12-3 or TRBV12-4 and TRBJ1-6; no reliable D call. The CDR3 sequence is 15 residues long. V lost 5 bases and J 7 bases, leaving 15 bases between the germline ends.

The CDR3 sequence is CASSVELTGSTEAFF. Here the CDR3 DNA reads TGTGCCAGCAGCGTAGAATTAACAGGGAGTACTGAAGCTTTCTTT. The chain has TRBV9 and TRBJ1-1; a possible D gene is TRBD1 (6 bases). The CDR3 covers 15 residues. V lost 0 bases and J 5 bases, leaving 14 bases between the germline ends. Per germline, CDR1 SGDLS and CDR2 YYNGEE.

This clonotype has more than one count but fewer than ten. This likely comes from a read error, as the CDR3 has no conserved phenylalanine or tryptophan at its end. J is TRBJ2-5 and V is TRBV12-3 or TRBV12-4, with 7 bases lining up with TRBD1. With V trimmed by 5 bases and J by 9 bases, 12 bases remained unmatched. The CDR3 spans 14 residues. CDR3 sequence reads: CASSRTGAVKSQYY. The CDR3 DNA reads TGTGCCAGCAGTCGCACAGGGGCGGTAAAGTCCCAGTACTAC.